A single sample is the source of the 16 T cell receptor beta chains below, sequenced in a study of blood T cell repertoires in COVID-19. Only in-frame clones appear in the TCRdb table, and some are missing; sequencing was by immunoSEQ multiplex PCR. The sample has about 150,000 clones, around 83% seen once; the top ten hold around an eighth. The sample taken for sequencing was peripheral blood. The source of these receptors is a woman aged 55-69 years with COVID-19, enrolled during active disease.

The chain employs TRBV12-3 or TRBV12-4 and TRBJ2-1; the D is unclear. V lost 6 bases and J lost 7, with 10 bases in between. The CDR3 length is 12 residues. The CDR3 spells CASSRLQNEQFF. CDR3 DNA: TGTGCCAGCAGCCGACTCCAGAATGAGCAGTTCTTC.

J is TRBJ1-1 and V is TRBV2; the match to TRBD1 covers 7 bases. The ends lost 6 bases at V and 5 bases at J; junction bases unmatched: 6. There are 13 residues in the CDR3. CDR1 and CDR2 from the germline V gene are SNHLY and FYNNEI. This chain's CDR3 is CASRAGGRTEAFF. CDR3 sequence (DNA): TGTGCCAGCAGGGCAGGGGGAAGGACTGAAGCTTTCTTT.

This clone was seen a few times. The chain links TRBV7-9 to TRBJ1-4; D may be TRBD1 (6 bases). The CDR3 spans 15 residues. V was pared by 0 bases and J by 7 bases, with 12 bases between. Germline CDR1 reads SEHNR; CDR2 reads FQNEAQ (reference sequence). CDR3 protein: CASSLAQGPGEKLFF. The CDR3 bases are TGTGCCAGCAGCTTAGCCCAGGGGCCGGGTGAAAAACTGTTTTTT.

This clone was recorded only once. The V call is TRBV5-1, the J call TRBJ1-2, with a tentative D call TRBD1 (5 bases). V was trimmed by 0 bases and J by 7 bases, leaving 13 bases between them. This CDR3 region has 14 residues. In germline, CDR1 is SGHRS, CDR2 YFSETQ. This CDR3 is CASSLDRTSIGYTF. The CDR3 DNA follows: TGCGCCAGCAGCTTGGACAGGACCTCTATTGGCTACACCTTC.

The rearrangement links TRBV24-1 to TRBJ2-1; 8 bases are a match to TRBD1. The CDR3 consists of 16 residues. V lost 0 bases to trimming and J lost 8 bases; unmatched junction nucleotides: 8. Germline CDR1 KGHDR, CDR2 SFDVKD. As DNA, the CDR3 is TGTGCCACCAGTGATTTGGGACAGGGCCTTTTGTATGAGCAGTTCTTC. This codes for CATSDLGQGLLYEQFF.

This chain connects TRBV12-3 or TRBV12-4 to TRBJ1-2; D gene uncertain. The CDR3 loop spans 13 amino acids. The germline V and J ends were trimmed by 5 bases and 6 bases, with 13 bases remaining between them. The CDR3 region has the DNA TGTGCCAGCAGTCCTTCATGGAGGAATGGCTACACCTTC. This encodes CASSPSWRNGYTF.

This clone was recorded once. The genes are TRBV5-4 and TRBJ1-2; possibly TRBD1 for D (6 bases). This CDR3 comprises 14 residues. V gave up 2 bases and J gave up 4 bases, with 12 bases separating them. The germline V gene encodes CDR1 SGHNT and CDR2 YYREEE (reference sequence). The CDR3 DNA sequence: TGTGCCAGCAGCTTACAGGGTTTAGGCTATGGCTACACCTTC. The encoded protein is CASSLQGLGYGYTF.

Notes on this clone: Other DNA sequences in the same sample also yield this CDR3. J is TRBJ1-2 and V is TRBV3-1 (or the pseudogene TRBV3-2); TRBD1 might be the D (6 bases). The length of the CDR3 is 13 residues. Germline lookup yields CDR1 LGHDT and CDR2 YNNKEL (reference sequence). V lost 1 base and J lost 8, with 11 bases in between. The CDR3 is CASSQGQGRGYTF. The CDR3 bases are TGTGCCAGCAGCCAAGGGCAGGGGCGAGGCTACACCTTC.

As for this clone: Different DNA sequences within this sample yield the same CDR3. The rearrangement joins TRBV18 to TRBJ1-5; D gene unclear. The CDR3 consists of 14 residues. Germline loops: CDR1 KGHSH, CDR2 LQKENI. The V and J ends lost 2 bases and 2 bases respectively, with 7 bases between them. In DNA form, the CDR3 reads TGTGCCAGCTCACCAGGGCAGGGCAATCAGCCCCAGCATTTT. The encoded protein is CASSPGQGNQPQHF.

The CDR3 DNA follows: TGTGCCACCAGTGACGGGGGGGCAGGTGGCTACACCTTC. As protein: CATSDGGAGGYTF. The chain couples TRBV24-1 to TRBJ1-2, with a possible D match to TRBD1 (6 bases). V lost 4 bases to trimming and J lost 7 bases, with 12 bases between them. The CDR3 consists of 13 residues. Germline CDR1 is KGHDR and CDR2 is SFDVKD.

This chain connects TRBV24-1 to TRBJ2-1, with 10 nucleotides matching TRBD1. The trim removed 6 bases at V and 8 bases at J, leaving 9 bases unmatched. The germline V gene has CDR1 KGHDR and CDR2 SFDVKD. CDR3 size: 15 residues. CDR3 loop: CATSRGQGIRDEQFF. CDR3 DNA: TGTGCCACCAGTAGGGGACAGGGGATAAGGGATGAGCAGTTCTTC.

The chain links TRBV12-3 or TRBV12-4 to TRBJ2-5; no clear D gene. With 6 bases removed from V and 2 bases from J, the gap between germline ends came to 4 bases. The CDR3 loop spans 11 amino acids. As DNA, the CDR3 is TGTGCCAGCAGCGAGCAAGAGACCCAGTACTTC. Translating it yields CASSEQETQYF.

V usage is TRBV15 and J usage is TRBJ1-2; 10 bases fit TRBD1. The junction had 13 bases not matched to a gene; V was cut back by 5 bases and J by 10 bases. This CDR3 spans 15 amino acids. CDR1 is LNHNV and CDR2 is YYDKDF in the germline V gene (reference sequence). The CDR3 DNA follows: TGTGCCACCAGCTCCATTCGGGGACAGGGGCCGAACTACACCTTC. As protein: CATSSIRGQGPNYTF.

V is TRBV7-3 and J is TRBJ2-1, with 11 bases matching TRBD2. Looked up from germline, CDR1 is SGHTA and CDR2 is FQGTGA. The CDR3 has 16 residues. The junction had 5 bases not matched to a gene; V was cut back by 1 base and J by 6 bases. The DNA of the CDR3 is TGTGCCAGCAGCTTAATAAGTAGCGGGAGGGCCAATGAGCAGTTCTTC. This encodes CASSLISSGRANEQFF.

This clone was seen a few times. The chain recombines TRBV6-2 or TRBV6-3 with TRBJ2-7, with TRBD1 matching over 11 bases. The germline V gene has CDR1 MNHEY and CDR2 SVGEGT. The CDR3 extends over 16 amino acids. With V trimmed by 5 bases and J by 3 bases, 9 bases remained unmatched. The CDR3 coding sequence is TGTGCCAGCAGTACAATACCGGGACAGGGGGACTACGAGCAGTACTTC. Protein: CASSTIPGQGDYEQYF.

The V call is TRBV19, the J call TRBJ2-1; D perhaps matches TRBD1 (6 bases). Germline assignment: CDR1 LNHDA and CDR2 SQIVND (reference sequence). Deletions cut 6 bases from V and 4 bases from J, with 10 bases between. This CDR3 has 13 residues. The CDR3 loop reads CASRYRAYNEQFF. The CDR3, as DNA: TGTGCCAGTAGATACAGGGCTTACAATGAGCAGTTCTTC.